This entry describes one T cell receptor beta chain. A TCRbeta library incorporating unique molecular identifiers was prepared. TCRdb fed the PCR reads into MiXCR, producing one record per CDR3 protein. The table lists 610,000 or so distinct CDR3 sequences, around 27% of them singletons. This sample was included in a study of T-cell reconstitution after alpha-beta-depleted transplantation in children. Trimming stripped 1 base from V and 3 bases from J, with 10 bases between. The CDR3 consists of 14 residues. Germline values: CDR1 SGHRS, CDR2 YFSETQ. The material was PBMCs, obtained before TCRalphabeta/CD19-depleted stem cell transplant. V and J are TRBV5-1 and TRBJ1-1, with D maybe TRBD1 (6 bases). This clonotype originated in a boy under three years old with Wiskott-Aldrich syndrome, due to receive a stem cell transplant. This CDR3 is CASSLWGRDTEAFF. DNA for the CDR3: TGCGCCAGCAGCTTGTGGGGGCGGGACACTGAAGCTTTCTTT. Drawing the rest from reference TRBV5-1 and TRBJ1-1, the complete variable domain is KAGVTQTPRYLIKTRGQQVTLSCSPISGHRSVSWYQQTPGQGLQFLFEYFSETQRNKGNFPGRFSGRQFSNSRSEMNVSTLELGDSALYLCASSLWGRDTEAFFGQGTRLTVV.